The next 30 T cell receptor beta chains were all read from a single sample in a study of CD8+ T cells in alopecia areata (dated by TCRdb to 2017 to 2018). What this sample's time point label stands for: around 26 weeks on oral tofacitinib. What the treatment or condition label conveys for this sample: oral pan-JAK inhibitor, 5-10 mg twice daily. Preparation of the library involved the immunoSEQ multiplex PCR assay. For TCR sequencing, RNA was extracted from every sample and reverse transcribed into cDNA to serve as template. In its TCRdb copy, this immuneACCESS table keeps in-frame sequences only and misses some clones. Where compared with another copy, unresolved V genes explain less than half of these, and the others have no known cause. The sample table records over 150,000 clones; 55% to 70% of these occur just once. The leading ten clones occupy 5% to 6% of the sample. The sample was CD4+ T cells sorted from blood, taken at week 24, from a patient treated with tofacitinib. The source of these receptors is a human donor with alopecia areata.

The V gene is TRBV9, the J gene TRBJ2-7; the match to TRBD1 covers 7 bases. The length of the CDR3 is 14 residues. V lost 8 bases, J lost 0 bases, and 8 bases stayed unmatched. The germline V gene has CDR1 SGDLS and CDR2 YYNGEE. CDR3 amino acids: CASNRGAGSYEQYF. In DNA form, the CDR3 reads TGTGCCAGTAACAGGGGCGCCGGCTCCTACGAGCAGTACTTC.

This sequence joins TRBV7-9 and TRBJ1-6, with D uncertain. The germline gives CDR1 SEHNR, CDR2 FQNEAQ (reference sequence). The CDR3 extends over 14 amino acids. V dropped 6 bases and J dropped 7 bases, with 13 bases sitting between them. The CDR3 DNA reads TGTGCCAGCAGTTTGCAGGTTGGAAATTCACCCCTCCACTTT. This sequence encodes CASSLQVGNSPLHF.

This clone was seen just once. The chain carries TRBV6-5 and TRBJ2-7; D possibly matches TRBD1 or TRBD2 (5 bases each). With 4 bases removed from V and 9 bases from J, the gap between germline ends came to 16 bases. CDR3 length: 13 residues. Germline lookup yields CDR1 MNHEY and CDR2 SVGAGI. The CDR3 reads CASSSPPEGTQYF. CDR3 bases: TGTGCCAGCAGTTCACCCCCTGAGGGGACGCAGTACTTC.

The gene calls are TRBV5-6 and TRBJ2-6, with D perhaps matching TRBD1 (6 bases). Looked up from germline, CDR1 is SGHDT and CDR2 is YYEEEE. This CDR3 region has 15 residues. The V end was cut by 2 bases, the J end by 2 bases, with 8 bases between. The CDR3 nucleotides are TGTGCCAGCAGCTTTCCAGGGGCTGGGGCCAACGTCCTGACTTTC. It codes for CASSFPGAGANVLTF.

The V and J genes are TRBV9 and TRBJ1-1; TRBD1 might be the D (6 bases). Trimming pared 3 bases from V and 5 bases from J, leaving 17 bases between. From germline, CDR1 is SGDLS and CDR2 YYNGEE. The CDR3 runs to 15 residues. CDR3 residues: CASSGGGAGGTEAFF. CDR3 DNA sequence: TGTGCCAGCAGCGGAGGGGGGGCTGGCGGGACTGAAGCTTTCTTT.

This clone was seen only a few times. This chain uses TRBV5-4 with TRBJ1-3; D uncertain. V dropped 4 bases and J dropped 0 bases, with 11 bases sitting between them. Germline values: CDR1 SGHNT, CDR2 YYREEE (reference sequence). CDR3 size: 15 residues. The CDR3 loop reads CASSPTINSGNTIYF. The DNA for the CDR3 is TGTGCCAGCAGCCCGACAATCAACTCTGGAAACACCATATATTTT.

This chain uses TRBV7-3 with TRBJ2-3; a possible D gene is TRBD1 (5 bases). V lost 5 bases and J 6 bases, leaving 18 bases between the germline ends. The length of the CDR3 is 15 residues. Germline loops: CDR1 SGHTA, CDR2 FQGTGA. CDR3 region: CASSPRGQVLDTQYF. The CDR3 DNA sequence: TGTGCCAGCAGCCCCCGCGGACAAGTTCTCGATACGCAGTATTTT.

V gene TRBV29-1 combines with J gene TRBJ2-1, with D possibly matching TRBD2 (6 bases). V was shortened by 4 bases and J by 5 bases, with 18 bases between the two germline ends. This CDR3 is 15 amino acids long. CDR1 and CDR2 from the germline V gene are SQVTM and ANQGSEA. For the CDR3, the DNA is TGCAGCGTTGCCGGAGGGTCAGTCGCCCACAATGAGCAGTTCTTC. Translation: CSVAGGSVAHNEQFF.

V is TRBV29-1 and J is TRBJ2-7, with 8 bases lining up with TRBD1. Germline V CDR1 and CDR2: SQVTM, ANQGSEA. There are 13 residues in the CDR3. With 4 bases clipped from V and 7 bases from J, the junction kept 9 bases outside the gene matches. CDR3 protein: CSVVQGATREQYF. In nucleotides, the CDR3 is TGCAGCGTTGTTCAGGGGGCGACTAGGGAGCAGTACTTC.

A few counts support this clone. The chain links TRBV7-2 to TRBJ2-3; 8 nucleotides align to TRBD1. V was clipped by 4 bases and J by 1 base; unmatched bases: 4. Germline values: CDR1 SGHTA, CDR2 FQGNSA. This CDR3 region has 15 residues. CDR3: CASSSRGLGTDTQYF. The CDR3 DNA reads TGTGCCAGCAGCTCCAGGGGGCTTGGCACAGATACGCAGTATTTT.

This sequence joins TRBV28 and TRBJ2-1; D gene ambiguous. The V end was cut by 3 bases, the J end by 10 bases, with 10 bases between. The CDR3 is 12 residues long. In germline, CDR1 is MDHEN, CDR2 SYDVKM. CDR3 bases: TGTGCCAGCAGTTTGTCGATAGGGGAGCAGTTCTTC. Encoded protein: CASSLSIGEQFF.

The V gene is TRBV5-4, the J gene TRBJ2-5; 7 positions match TRBD2. V dropped 2 bases and J dropped 2; count of bases not matched to a gene: 3. This CDR3 comprises 14 residues. Germline V gene sequence: CDR1 SGHNT, CDR2 YYREEE (reference sequence). For the CDR3, the DNA is TGTGCCAGCAGCTTAATTAGCGGGCAAGAGACCCAGTACTTC. Translated: CASSLISGQETQYF.

The chain combines TRBV5-1 with TRBJ2-5, with 10 bases aligning to TRBD1. CDR1 and CDR2 (germline): SGHRS, YFSETQ. Trimming cost V 6 bases and J 5 bases; bases outside gene matches: 4. The CDR3 consists of 13 residues. CDR3 amino acids: CASTGQGGETQYF. The CDR3, as DNA: TGCGCCAGCACCGGACAGGGGGGCGAGACCCAGTACTTC.

This sequence joins TRBV4-3 and TRBJ2-3; TRBD2 aligns across 8 bases. The germline V gene encodes CDR1 LGHNA and CDR2 YSLEER. The CDR3 has 16 residues. Trimming took 4 bases from V and 5 from J; bases not matched to a gene: 11. CDR3 residues: CASSPSGGLGGDTQYF. As DNA, the CDR3 is TGCGCCAGCAGCCCATCGGGGGGGCTAGGTGGAGATACGCAGTATTTT.

This clone was recorded a few times. This chain joins TRBV15 and TRBJ2-3; D remains ambiguous. V was pared by 1 base and J by 2 bases, with 4 bases between. The CDR3 runs 13 residues. Germline CDR1 and CDR2: LNHNV and YYDKDF (reference sequence). The CDR3 region has the DNA TGTGCCACCAGCAGAGGCTACACAGATACGCAGTATTTT. Its translation: CATSRGYTDTQYF.

The chain combines TRBV6-5 with TRBJ1-2; no reliable D call. Germline CDR1 reads MNHEY; CDR2 reads SVGAGI. The CDR3 sequence is 14 residues long. The V gene lost 7 bases and the J gene lost 4 bases, with 16 bases spanning the gap. CDR3 residues: CASTTPGRSYGYTF. Written as DNA, the CDR3 is TGTGCCAGCACCACGCCAGGCAGAAGCTATGGCTACACCTTC.

The chain combines TRBV5-4 with TRBJ2-2; a possible D gene is TRBD2 (5 bases). CDR1 and CDR2 (germline): SGHNT, YYREEE (reference sequence). V lost 5 bases, J lost 1 base, and 9 bases lay in between. CDR3 length: 14 residues. This chain's CDR3 is CASSGSLNTGELFF. CDR3 coding DNA: TGTGCCAGCAGTGGGAGCTTGAACACCGGGGAGCTGTTTTTT.

J is TRBJ1-2 and V is TRBV6-5; possible D gene TRBD1, 5 bases. The germline CDR1 and CDR2 sequences are MNHEY and SVGAGI. This CDR3 has 15 residues. V lost 2 bases and J lost 2, with 12 bases in between. The CDR3 protein is CASSYTGLTNYGYTF. The CDR3, as DNA: TGTGCCAGCAGTTACACGGGACTTACGAACTATGGCTACACCTTC.

In its sample, this clone was seen once. V is TRBV5-1 and J is TRBJ2-7; 9 bases are shared with TRBD1. This CDR3 comprises 14 residues. The germline V gene encodes CDR1 SGHRS and CDR2 YFSETQ. J lost 5 bases, V lost 2 bases, and 5 bases had no gene match. Here the CDR3 DNA reads TGCGCCAGCAGCTTCCGGGACAGGGCGGACGAGCAGTACTTC. It codes for CASSFRDRADEQYF.

The chain employs TRBV29-1 and TRBJ1-1; D not resolved. The V gene lost 2 bases and the J gene lost 2 bases, with 9 bases spanning the gap. The CDR3 is 13 residues long. Germline V lookup: CDR1 SQVTM, CDR2 ANQGSEA. The CDR3 is CSVELQKNTEAFF. The DNA of the CDR3 is TGCAGCGTTGAACTTCAAAAAAACACTGAAGCTTTCTTT.

The chain uses TRBV13 and TRBJ2-7; D gene unclear. The CDR3 loop spans 13 amino acids. V lost 0 bases and J lost 4, with 7 bases in between. Germline V gene sequence: CDR1 PRHDT, CDR2 FYEKMQ (reference sequence). The CDR3 region has the DNA TGTGCCAGCAGCTTAGGGGCGGAGTACGAGCAGTACTTC. Translating gives CASSLGAEYEQYF.

The genes are TRBV19 and TRBJ1-5, with 8 bases fitting TRBD1. The CDR3 covers 17 residues. Germline values: CDR1 LNHDA, CDR2 SQIVND (reference sequence). The trim removed 5 bases at V and 3 bases at J, leaving 12 bases unmatched. The CDR3 here is CASSSPPGQVFNQPQHF. The CDR3 DNA follows: TGTGCCAGTAGTTCCCCTCCGGGACAGGTCTTCAATCAGCCCCAGCATTTT.

The chain couples TRBV6-5 to TRBJ1-1; no definite D call. Germline loops: CDR1 MNHEY, CDR2 SVGAGI. Trimming cost V 4 bases and J 4 bases, with 10 bases left between them. The CDR3 extends over 13 amino acids. The CDR3 nucleotides read TGTGCCAGCAGTTCCTCCCCCCCCACTGAAGCTTTCTTT. Translating gives CASSSSPPTEAFF.

V gene TRBV4-1 combines with J gene TRBJ1-5; D possibly corresponds to TRBD1 (6 bases). Germline CDR1 is MGHRA and CDR2 is YSYEKL. V gave up 0 bases and J gave up 4 bases, with 16 bases separating them. This CDR3 is 17 amino acids long. The chain's CDR3 is CASSQDGAGVINQPQHF. CDR3 nucleotides: TGCGCCAGCAGCCAAGATGGGGCAGGGGTCATTAATCAGCCCCAGCATTTT.

V gene TRBV6-5 combines with J gene TRBJ2-7; D unclear. V lost 7 bases, J lost 5 bases, and 9 bases lay in between. Germline values: CDR1 MNHEY, CDR2 SVGAGI. The CDR3 is 11 amino acids. In nucleotides, the CDR3 is TGTGCCAGCAAGGCCCTCCACGAGCAGTACTTC. Protein sequence: CASKALHEQYF.

This chain connects TRBV7-9 to TRBJ2-7; D may be TRBD2 (6 bases). The CDR3 totals 13 residues. Germline V gives CDR1 SEHNR, CDR2 FQNEAQ (reference sequence). The ends were cut back, 3 bases at V and 4 bases at J, with 10 bases in the middle. CDR3 DNA: TGTGCCAGCAGCTTGGAGGGGCCTTACGAGCAGTACTTC. Translated: CASSLEGPYEQYF.

A note on this clone: One end of the junction fails to match germline, which may point to a read error. The genes are TRBV20-1 and TRBJ2-5; D gene ambiguous. This CDR3 comprises 9 residues. Germline values: CDR1 DFQATT, CDR2 SNEGSKA (reference sequence). The CDR3 reads CSAGDGRYF. The CDR3 coding sequence is TGCAGTGCTGGAGATGGTCGGTACTTC.

The chain combines TRBV9 with TRBJ1-2; D unclear. Germline values: CDR1 SGDLS, CDR2 YYNGEE. Trimming removed 0 bases at V and 4 bases at J, with 10 bases between. There are 14 residues in the CDR3. CDR3 loop: CASSVGREAYGYTF. The CDR3 DNA reads as TGTGCCAGCAGCGTAGGAAGAGAGGCCTATGGCTACACCTTC. Full variable domain (outside the CDR3, taken from reference TRBV9 and TRBJ1-2): DSGVTQTPKHLITATGQRVTLRCSPRSGDLSVYWYQQSLDQGLQFLIQYYNGEERAKGNILERFSAQQFPDLHSELNLSSLELGDSALYFCASSVGREAYGYTFGSGTRLTVV.

This clone has only a few counts. The rearrangement links TRBV6-5 to TRBJ1-1; the D gene is possibly TRBD1 (6 bases). This CDR3 is built from 14 residues. CDR1 is MNHEY and CDR2 is SVGAGI in the germline V gene. V was trimmed by 4 bases and J by 0 bases, leaving 9 bases between them. The CDR3, as DNA: TGTGCCAGCAGTTGGACAGCTATGAACACTGAAGCTTTCTTT. Amino acids: CASSWTAMNTEAFF.

The chain couples TRBV30 to TRBJ1-2; D is unresolved. Trimming removed 1 base from V and 4 bases from J, with 7 bases in between. This CDR3 is 12 amino acids long. Germline lookup yields CDR1 GTSNPN and CDR2 SVGIG (reference sequence). CDR3 loop: CAWSGGSYGYTF. The CDR3 DNA reads as TGTGCCTGGAGTGGTGGGTCCTATGGCTACACCTTC.